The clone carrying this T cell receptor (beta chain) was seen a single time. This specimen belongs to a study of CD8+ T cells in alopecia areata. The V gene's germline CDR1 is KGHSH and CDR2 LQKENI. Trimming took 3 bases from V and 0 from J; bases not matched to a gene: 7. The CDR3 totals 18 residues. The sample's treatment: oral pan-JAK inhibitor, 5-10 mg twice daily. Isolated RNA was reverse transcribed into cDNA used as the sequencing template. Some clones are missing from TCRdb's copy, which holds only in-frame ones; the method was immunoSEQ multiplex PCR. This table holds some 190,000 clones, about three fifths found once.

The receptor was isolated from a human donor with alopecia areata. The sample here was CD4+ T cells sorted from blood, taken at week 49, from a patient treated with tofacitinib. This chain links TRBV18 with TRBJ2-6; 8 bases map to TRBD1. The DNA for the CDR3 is TGTGCCAGCTCACCCCGGACAGGGATGATCTCTGGGGCCAACGTCCTGACTTTC. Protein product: CASSPRTGMISGANVLTF.